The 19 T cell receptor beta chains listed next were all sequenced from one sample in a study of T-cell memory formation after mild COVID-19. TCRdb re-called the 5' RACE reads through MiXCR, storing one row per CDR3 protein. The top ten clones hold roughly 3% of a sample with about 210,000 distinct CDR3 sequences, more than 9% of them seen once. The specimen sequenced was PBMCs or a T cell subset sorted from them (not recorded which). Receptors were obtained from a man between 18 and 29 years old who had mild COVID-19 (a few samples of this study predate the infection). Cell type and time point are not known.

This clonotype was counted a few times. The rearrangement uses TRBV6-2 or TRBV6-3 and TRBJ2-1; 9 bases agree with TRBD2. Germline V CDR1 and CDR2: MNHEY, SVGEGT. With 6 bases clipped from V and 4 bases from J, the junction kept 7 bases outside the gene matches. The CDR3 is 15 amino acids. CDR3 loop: CASRPGLANYNEQFF. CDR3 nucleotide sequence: TGTGCCAGCAGACCAGGACTAGCGAATTACAATGAGCAGTTCTTC.

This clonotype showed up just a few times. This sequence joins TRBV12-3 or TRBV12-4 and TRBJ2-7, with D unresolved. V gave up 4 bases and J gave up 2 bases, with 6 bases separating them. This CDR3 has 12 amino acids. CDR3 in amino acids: CASSSTPYEQYF. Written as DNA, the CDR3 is TGTGCCAGCAGTTCTACCCCCTACGAGCAGTACTTC.

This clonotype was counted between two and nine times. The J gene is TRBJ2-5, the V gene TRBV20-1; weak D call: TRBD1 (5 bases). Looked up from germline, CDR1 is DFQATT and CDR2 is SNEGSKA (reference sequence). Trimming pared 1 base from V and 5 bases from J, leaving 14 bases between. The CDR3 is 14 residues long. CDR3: CSARGGHREETQYF. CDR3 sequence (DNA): TGCAGTGCTAGAGGCGGACACCGCGAGGAGACCCAGTACTTC.

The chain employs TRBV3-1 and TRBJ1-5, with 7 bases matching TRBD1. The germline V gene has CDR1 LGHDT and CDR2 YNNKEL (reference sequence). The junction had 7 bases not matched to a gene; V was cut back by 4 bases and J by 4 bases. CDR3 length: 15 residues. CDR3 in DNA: TGTGCCAGCAGCCTAAGGACAGGTCCGAATCAGCCCCAGCATTTT. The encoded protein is CASSLRTGPNQPQHF.

CDR3 DNA: TGTGCCAGCAGTCTACCTAGGGATGGAAAATCCTACGAGCAGTACGTC. Translated: CASSLPRDGKSYEQYV. The chain carries TRBV6-2 or TRBV6-3 and TRBJ2-7; D gene uncertain. CDR3 length equals 16 residues. Germline values: CDR1 MNHEY, CDR2 SVGEGT. The V and J ends lost 5 bases and 1 base respectively, with 18 bases between them.

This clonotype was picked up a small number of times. The DNA for the CDR3 is TGTGCCACCAGCAGGACCTTGGGGGGATCCTACGAGCAGTACTTC. This encodes CATSRTLGGSYEQYF. V usage is TRBV15 and J usage is TRBJ2-7; D might be TRBD2 (6 bases). The CDR3 has 15 amino acids. The V end lost 3 bases, the J end lost 1 base, and 13 bases lay between the germline ends. Germline assignment: CDR1 LNHNV and CDR2 YYDKDF (reference sequence).

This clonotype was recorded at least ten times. The CDR3 sequence: CASSFDRGSATEAFF. Written as DNA, the CDR3 is TGTGCCAGCAGTTTCGACAGGGGGAGTGCCACTGAAGCTTTCTTT. The rearrangement links TRBV6-5 to TRBJ1-1; 9 bases are a match to TRBD1. CDR1 is MNHEY and CDR2 is SVGAGI in the germline V gene. The length of the CDR3 is 15 residues. The junction had 7 bases not matched to a gene; V was cut back by 4 bases and J by 4 bases.

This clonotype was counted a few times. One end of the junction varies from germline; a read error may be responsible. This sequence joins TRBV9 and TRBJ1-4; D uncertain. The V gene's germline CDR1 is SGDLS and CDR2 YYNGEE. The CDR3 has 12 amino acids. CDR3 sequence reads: CASSLRPRALLF. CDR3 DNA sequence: TGTGCCAGCAGCTTGCGGCCGCGAGCTCTCCTATTT.

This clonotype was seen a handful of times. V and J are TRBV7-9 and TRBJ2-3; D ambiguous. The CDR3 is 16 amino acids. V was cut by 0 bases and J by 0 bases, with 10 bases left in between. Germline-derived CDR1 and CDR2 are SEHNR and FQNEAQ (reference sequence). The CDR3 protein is CASSLATVPSTDTQYF. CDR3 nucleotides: TGTGCCAGCAGCTTAGCGACGGTCCCTAGCACAGATACGCAGTATTTT.

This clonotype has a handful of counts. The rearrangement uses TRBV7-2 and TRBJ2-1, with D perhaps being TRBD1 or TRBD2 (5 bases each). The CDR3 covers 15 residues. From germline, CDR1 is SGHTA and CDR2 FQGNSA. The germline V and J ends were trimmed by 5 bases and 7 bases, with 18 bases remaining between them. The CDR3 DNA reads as TGTGCCAGCAGCAAAGAGGCGGTATGGGGGAATGAGCAGTTCTTC. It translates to CASSKEAVWGNEQFF.

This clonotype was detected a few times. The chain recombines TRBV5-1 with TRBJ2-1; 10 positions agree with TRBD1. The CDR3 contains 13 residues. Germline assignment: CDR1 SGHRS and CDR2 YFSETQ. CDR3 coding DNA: TGCGCTAGCGGGACAGGGGTAGTGGATGAGCAGTTCTTC. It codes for CASGTGVVDEQFF.

The CDR3 is CASSFGGPNTEAFF. CDR3 sequence (DNA): TGCGCCAGCAGCTTCGGGGGACCGAACACTGAAGCTTTCTTT. The chain uses TRBV5-1 and TRBJ1-1; possible D gene TRBD1, 5 bases. The CDR3 is 14 residues long. Germline V gene lookup returns CDR1 SGHRS and CDR2 YFSETQ. The V end was cut by 2 bases, the J end by 1 base, with 9 bases between.

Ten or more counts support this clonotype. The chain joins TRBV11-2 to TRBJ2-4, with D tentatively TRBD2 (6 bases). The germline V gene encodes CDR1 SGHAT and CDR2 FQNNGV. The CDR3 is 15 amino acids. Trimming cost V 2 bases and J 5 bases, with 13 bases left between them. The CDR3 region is CASSLHEGLQNIQYF. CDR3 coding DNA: TGTGCCAGCAGCTTACACGAGGGACTCCAAAACATTCAGTACTTC.

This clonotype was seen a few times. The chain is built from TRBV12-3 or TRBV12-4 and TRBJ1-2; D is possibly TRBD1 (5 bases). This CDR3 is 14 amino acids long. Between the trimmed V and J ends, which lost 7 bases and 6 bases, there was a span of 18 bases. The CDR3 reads CASIPGGGPHGYTF. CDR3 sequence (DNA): TGTGCCAGCATTCCTGGGGGGGGACCTCATGGCTACACCTTC.

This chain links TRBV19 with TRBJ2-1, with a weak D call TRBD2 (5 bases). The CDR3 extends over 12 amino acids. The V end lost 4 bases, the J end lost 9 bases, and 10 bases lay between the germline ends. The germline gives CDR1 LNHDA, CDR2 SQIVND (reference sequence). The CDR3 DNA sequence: TGTGCCAGTAGTAGTCCGGGAAGTGAGCAGTTCTTC. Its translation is CASSSPGSEQFF.

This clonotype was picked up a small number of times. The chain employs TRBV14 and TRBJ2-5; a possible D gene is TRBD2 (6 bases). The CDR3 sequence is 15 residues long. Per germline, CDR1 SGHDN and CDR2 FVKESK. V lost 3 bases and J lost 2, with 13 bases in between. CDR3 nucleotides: TGTGCCAGCAGCCAGGACCGGGACTGGCAAGAGACCCAGTACTTC. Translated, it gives CASSQDRDWQETQYF.

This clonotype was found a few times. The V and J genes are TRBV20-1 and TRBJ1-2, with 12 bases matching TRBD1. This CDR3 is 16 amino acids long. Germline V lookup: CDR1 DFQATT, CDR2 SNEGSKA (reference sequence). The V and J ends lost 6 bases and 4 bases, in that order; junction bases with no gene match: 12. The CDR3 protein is CSARGTGGWSGYGYTF. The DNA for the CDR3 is TGCAGTGCAAGGGGGACAGGGGGCTGGAGTGGCTATGGCTACACCTTC.

Here the CDR3 DNA reads TGTGCCTGGAGTGTACAGGGGTATCGATACACCTTC. As protein: CAWSVQGYRYTF. The chain links TRBV30 to TRBJ1-2; 7 bases are a match to TRBD1. The J segment lost 11 bases and the V segment lost 0 bases, leaving 6 bases of the junction unmatched. Per germline, CDR1 GTSNPN and CDR2 SVGIG (reference sequence). This CDR3 region has 12 residues.

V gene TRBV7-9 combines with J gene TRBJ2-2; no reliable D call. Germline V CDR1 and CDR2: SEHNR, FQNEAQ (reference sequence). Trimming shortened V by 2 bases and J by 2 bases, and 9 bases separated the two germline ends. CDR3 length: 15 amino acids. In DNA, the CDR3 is TGTGCCAGCAGCTTACTAGGATCTAACACCGGGGAGCTGTTTTTT. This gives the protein CASSLLGSNTGELFF.